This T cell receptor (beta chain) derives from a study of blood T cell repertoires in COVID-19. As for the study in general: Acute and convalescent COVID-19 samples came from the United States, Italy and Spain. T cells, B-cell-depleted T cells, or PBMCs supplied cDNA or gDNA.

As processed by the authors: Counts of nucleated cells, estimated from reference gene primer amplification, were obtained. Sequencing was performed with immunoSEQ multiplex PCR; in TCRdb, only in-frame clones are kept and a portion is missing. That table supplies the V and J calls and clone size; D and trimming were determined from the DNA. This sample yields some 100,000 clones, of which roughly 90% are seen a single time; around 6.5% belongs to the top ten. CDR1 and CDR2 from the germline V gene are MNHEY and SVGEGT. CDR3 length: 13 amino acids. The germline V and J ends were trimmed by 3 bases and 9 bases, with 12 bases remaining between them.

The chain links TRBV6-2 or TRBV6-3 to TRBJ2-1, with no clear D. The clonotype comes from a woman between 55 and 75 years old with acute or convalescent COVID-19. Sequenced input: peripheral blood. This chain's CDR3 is CASSYPRSSEQFF. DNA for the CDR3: TGTGCCAGCAGTTATCCGAGGTCGAGTGAGCAGTTCTTC.